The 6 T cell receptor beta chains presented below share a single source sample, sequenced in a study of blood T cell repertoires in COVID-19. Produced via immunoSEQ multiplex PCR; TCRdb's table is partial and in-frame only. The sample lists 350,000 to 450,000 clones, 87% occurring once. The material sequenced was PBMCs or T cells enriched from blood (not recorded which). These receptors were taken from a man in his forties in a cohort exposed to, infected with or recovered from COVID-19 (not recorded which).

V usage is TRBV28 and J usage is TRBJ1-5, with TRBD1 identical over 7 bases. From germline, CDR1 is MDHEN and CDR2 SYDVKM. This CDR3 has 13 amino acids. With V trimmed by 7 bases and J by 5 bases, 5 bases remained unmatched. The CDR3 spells CASTLTGYQPQHF. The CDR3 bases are TGTGCCAGCACCCTGACAGGGTATCAGCCCCAGCATTTT. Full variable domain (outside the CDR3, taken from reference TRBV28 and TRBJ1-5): DVKVTQSSRYLVKRTGEKVFLECVQDMDHENMFWYRQDPGLGLRLIYFSYDVKMKEKGDIPEGYSVSREKKERFSLILESASTNQTSMYLCASTLTGYQPQHFGDGTRLSIL.

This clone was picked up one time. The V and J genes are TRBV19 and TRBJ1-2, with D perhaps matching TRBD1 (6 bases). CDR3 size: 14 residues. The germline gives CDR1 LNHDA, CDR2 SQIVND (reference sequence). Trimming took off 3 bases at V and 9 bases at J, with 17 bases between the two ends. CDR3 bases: TGTGCCAGTAGTATCGATGGGGGCAGGATACGCTACACCTTC. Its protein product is CASSIDGGRIRYTF.

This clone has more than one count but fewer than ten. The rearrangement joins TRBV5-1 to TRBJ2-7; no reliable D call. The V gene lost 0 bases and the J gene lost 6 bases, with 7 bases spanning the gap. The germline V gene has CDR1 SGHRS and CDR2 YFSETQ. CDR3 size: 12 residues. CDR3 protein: CASSLAGLEQYF. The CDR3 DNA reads TGCGCCAGCAGCTTGGCGGGTCTCGAGCAGTACTTC.

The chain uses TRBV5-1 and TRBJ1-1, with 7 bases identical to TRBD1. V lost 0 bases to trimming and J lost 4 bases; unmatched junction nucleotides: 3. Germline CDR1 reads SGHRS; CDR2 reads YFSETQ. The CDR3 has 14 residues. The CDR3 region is CASSLEGAATEAFF. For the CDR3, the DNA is TGCGCCAGCAGCTTGGAGGGGGCTGCCACTGAAGCTTTCTTT. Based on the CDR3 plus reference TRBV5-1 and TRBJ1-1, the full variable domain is KAGVTQTPRYLIKTRGQQVTLSCSPISGHRSVSWYQQTPGQGLQFLFEYFSETQRNKGNFPGRFSGRQFSNSRSEMNVSTLELGDSALYLCASSLEGAATEAFFGQGTRLTVV.

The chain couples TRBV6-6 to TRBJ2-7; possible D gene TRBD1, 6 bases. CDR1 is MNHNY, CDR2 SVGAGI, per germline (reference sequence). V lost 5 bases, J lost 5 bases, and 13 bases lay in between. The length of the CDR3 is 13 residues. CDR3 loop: CASSPQGRHEQYF. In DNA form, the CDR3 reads TGTGCCAGCAGTCCCCAGGGGCGCCACGAGCAGTACTTC.

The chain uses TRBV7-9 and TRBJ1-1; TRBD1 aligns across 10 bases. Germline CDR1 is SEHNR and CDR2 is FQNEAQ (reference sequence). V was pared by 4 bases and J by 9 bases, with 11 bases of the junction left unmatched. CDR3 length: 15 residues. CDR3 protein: CASSSQTGQGTQAFF. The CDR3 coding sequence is TGTGCCAGCAGCTCCCAAACGGGACAGGGGACCCAAGCTTTCTTT.